Shown below are 2 T cell receptor beta chains from a single sample sequenced in a study of chemoradiotherapy in HPV16-positive cancers. Here immunoSEQ multiplex PCR was the method, and the copy in TCRdb shows in-frame clones only, minus some. The data contain under 30,000 clones, roughly 95% of them singletons. This sample was obtained from a patient who underwent chemoradiotherapy. All receptors derive from a human donor with HPV-associated anogenital cancer.

The CDR3 nucleotides read TGTGCCAGCAGCCTCTTCAAGGACAGAACAGATACGCAGTATTTT. Amino acid sequence: CASSLFKDRTDTQYF. The genes are TRBV28 and TRBJ2-3; D is possibly TRBD1 (6 bases). The CDR3 contains 15 residues. Germline V gene lookup returns CDR1 MDHEN and CDR2 SYDVKM. Trimming removed 6 bases from V and 3 bases from J, with 16 bases in between.

The V gene is TRBV6-1, the J gene TRBJ2-1; possibly TRBD1 for D (5 bases). The germline CDR1 and CDR2 sequences are MNHNS and SASEGT. Trimming pared 0 bases from V and 4 bases from J, leaving 13 bases between. The CDR3 contains 16 residues. CDR3 amino acids: CASSEADDRYYNEQFF. The CDR3 DNA reads as TGTGCCAGCAGTGAAGCGGACGACAGATATTACAATGAGCAGTTCTTC.